The 27 T cell receptor beta chains given below trace back to one sample, sequenced in a study of control samples from healthy donors and cancer patients. The method was immunoSEQ multiplex PCR; TCRdb's version includes in-frame clones alone and lacks a portion of them. The sample comprises around 130,000 clones, about 88% of which are singletons, and roughly 3.2% rests with the top ten. The specimen sequenced was blood. These receptors all stem from a middle-aged man in good health.

This clone was observed once. This chain connects TRBV4-1 to TRBJ2-7, with 8 bases fitting TRBD1. This CDR3 is 16 amino acids long. The germline CDR1 and CDR2 sequences are MGHRA and YSYEKL. The ends lost 6 bases at V and 2 bases at J; junction bases unmatched: 12. Here the CDR3 reads CASSRGADRATYEQYF. In DNA form, the CDR3 reads TGCGCCAGCAGTAGAGGGGCGGACAGGGCCACCTACGAGCAGTACTTC.

This chain connects TRBV11-2 to TRBJ2-5; 8 nucleotides line up with TRBD1. CDR1 and CDR2 from the germline V gene are SGHAT and FQNNGV. Trimming removed 3 bases from V and 4 bases from J; junction bases left unmatched: 7. This CDR3 is 15 amino acids long. CDR3 bases: TGTGCCAGCAGCTTCGGACAGGGCGCCCCAGAGACCCAGTACTTC. Translation: CASSFGQGAPETQYF. Full variable domain (outside the CDR3, taken from reference TRBV11-2 and TRBJ2-5): EAGVAQSPRYKIIEKRQSVAFWCNPISGHATLYWYQQILGQGPKLLIQFQNNGVVDDSQLPKDRFSAERLKGVDSTLKIQPAKLEDSAVYLCASSFGQGAPETQYFGPGTRLLVL.

This clone was found once. J is TRBJ2-1 and V is TRBV6-5; no clear D. CDR1 MNHEY and CDR2 SVGAGI come from the germline V gene. The V and J ends lost 2 bases and 7 bases respectively, with 9 bases between them. The CDR3 spans 13 residues. CDR3 amino acids: CASSYGDSNEQFF. The CDR3 region has the DNA TGTGCCAGCAGTTACGGGGATTCAAATGAGCAGTTCTTC.

The chain combines TRBV18 with TRBJ2-3, with a weak D call TRBD2 (6 bases). The germline V gene has CDR1 KGHSH and CDR2 LQKENI. Trimming cost V 6 bases and J 4 bases, with 14 bases left between them. The CDR3 extends over 14 amino acids. The CDR3 nucleotides are TGTGCCAGCTCTCTACTCCTAGCGTCAGATACGCAGTATTTT. This codes for CASSLLLASDTQYF.

V is TRBV18 and J is TRBJ2-5; tentative D call: TRBD1 (6 bases). The CDR3 runs 16 residues. CDR1 and CDR2 from the germline V gene are KGHSH and LQKENI. Between the trimmed V and J ends, which lost 2 bases and 5 bases, there was a span of 18 bases. Here the CDR3 DNA reads TGTGCCAGCTCACCATATAAAGGGGGAAGTTATGAGACCCAGTACTTC. This translates into CASSPYKGGSYETQYF. The variable domain in full, with the rest retrieved from reference TRBV18 and TRBJ2-5, is NAGVMQNPRHLVRRRGQEARLRCSPMKGHSHVYWYRQLPEEGLKFMVYLQKENIIDESGMPKERFSAEFPKEGPSILRIQQVVRGDSAAYFCASSPYKGGSYETQYFGPGTRLLVL.

The chain uses TRBV4-1 and TRBJ2-3, with D maybe TRBD2 (5 bases). The V gene's germline CDR1 is MGHRA and CDR2 YSYEKL. V was clipped by 1 base and J by 0 bases, with 5 bases between them. CDR3 length: 14 amino acids. The CDR3 sequence: CASSQGTSTDTQYF. In DNA form, the CDR3 reads TGCGCCAGCAGCCAAGGGACTAGCACAGATACGCAGTATTTT.

This sequence joins TRBV14 and TRBJ2-2; D unclear. CDR1 SGHDN and CDR2 FVKESK come from the germline V gene. Trimming took 4 bases from V and 3 from J, leaving 9 bases between them. The CDR3 has 14 amino acids. CDR3 region: CASSRRRDTGELFF. CDR3 sequence (DNA): TGTGCCAGCAGCCGGCGTAGGGACACCGGGGAGCTGTTTTTT.

This clone has a handful of counts. This chain's CDR3 is CASSLEPSGGTDTQYF. In DNA form, the CDR3 reads TGCGCCAGCAGCTTGGAGCCTAGCGGGGGCACAGATACGCAGTATTTT. V and J are TRBV5-1 and TRBJ2-3, with 9 bases that match TRBD2. This CDR3 spans 16 amino acids. V lost 0 bases and J lost 1; bases outside the gene matches: 3. The germline V gene encodes CDR1 SGHRS and CDR2 YFSETQ.

The rearrangement links TRBV2 to TRBJ1-6; 9 nucleotides line up with TRBD1. Germline values: CDR1 SNHLY, CDR2 FYNNEI. V shed 7 bases and J 2 bases; nucleotides not matched to a gene: 6. The CDR3 totals 16 residues. This CDR3 reads CASTWDREAYNSPLHF. As DNA, the CDR3 is TGTGCCAGCACTTGGGACAGGGAAGCCTATAATTCACCCCTCCACTTT.

This clone came up a few times. V is TRBV14 and J is TRBJ1-2, with a weak D call TRBD1 (5 bases). Trimming took 0 bases from V and 0 from J, leaving 23 bases between them. Germline V gene sequence: CDR1 SGHDN, CDR2 FVKESK. This CDR3 spans 20 amino acids. The chain's CDR3 is CASSQDRGGLLPPTNYGYTF. CDR3 nucleotide sequence: TGTGCCAGCAGCCAAGATCGGGGCGGACTCCTACCACCCACTAACTATGGCTACACCTTC.

The rearrangement joins TRBV7-9 to TRBJ2-7; the match to TRBD1 covers 10 bases. The J segment lost 6 bases and the V segment lost 5 bases, leaving 10 bases of the junction unmatched. This CDR3 has 15 residues. Germline V gives CDR1 SEHNR, CDR2 FQNEAQ (reference sequence). CDR3 DNA sequence: TGTGCCAGCAGCCTGCGGACAGGGGGAGTCTTCGAGCAGTACTTC. It specifies CASSLRTGGVFEQYF.

The J gene is TRBJ1-5, the V gene TRBV19; D not certain. There are 12 residues in the CDR3. Trimming cost V 3 bases and J 12 bases, with 12 bases left between them. CDR1 LNHDA and CDR2 SQIVND come from the germline V gene (reference sequence). CDR3 bases: TGTGCCAGTAGTATGGACGGCCCCCGCCAGCATTTT. Its protein product is CASSMDGPRQHF.

The chain combines TRBV11-3 with TRBJ1-1; a possible D gene is TRBD1 (6 bases). The CDR3 runs to 15 residues. Germline V gene lookup returns CDR1 SGHNT and CDR2 YENEEA. Trimming took off 5 bases at V and 6 bases at J, with 19 bases between the two ends. The CDR3: CASSPTTTGYAEAFF. The CDR3 bases are TGTGCCAGCAGCCCTACTACAACAGGGTATGCTGAAGCTTTCTTT. The full variable domain, rest sourced from reference TRBV11-3 and TRBJ1-1, is EAGVVQSPRYKIIEKKQPVAFWCNPISGHNTLYWYLQNLGQGPELLIRYENEEAVDDSQLPKDRFSAERLKGVDSTLKIQPAELGDSAVYLCASSPTTTGYAEAFFGQGTRLTVV.

This rearrangement joins TRBV6-5 to TRBJ2-2; the D gene is possibly TRBD1 (6 bases). Germline V CDR1 and CDR2: MNHEY, SVGAGI. The length of the CDR3 is 14 residues. Between the trimmed V and J ends, which lost 5 bases and 4 bases, there was a span of 11 bases. The DNA of the CDR3 is TGTGCCAGCAGTAAATACAGGGTCACCGGGGAGCTGTTTTTT. This codes for CASSKYRVTGELFF.

This chain links TRBV5-1 with TRBJ1-4; D remains ambiguous. The CDR3 is 14 amino acids. Trimming took 8 bases from V and 4 from J, leaving 15 bases between them. Germline CDR1 and CDR2: SGHRS and YFSETQ. This chain's CDR3 is CASKAGSHNEKLFF. CDR3 DNA: TGCGCCAGTAAAGCAGGTTCCCATAATGAAAAACTGTTTTTT.

This rearrangement joins TRBV14 to TRBJ1-2; the D gene is possibly TRBD1 (5 bases). The CDR3 is made up of 14 amino acids. V was cut by 6 bases and J by 0 bases, with 11 bases left in between. Germline V gene sequence: CDR1 SGHDN, CDR2 FVKESK. Here the CDR3 reads CASSGASTNYGYTF. CDR3 DNA sequence: TGTGCCAGCAGTGGGGCCAGTACTAACTATGGCTACACCTTC. Using reference TRBV14 and TRBJ1-2 for the parts outside the CDR3, the full variable domain is EAGVTQFPSHSVIEKGQTVTLRCDPISGHDNLYWYRRVMGKEIKFLLHFVKESKQDESGMPNNRFLAERTGGTYSTLKVQPAELEDSGVYFCASSGASTNYGYTFGSGTRLTVV.

The V gene is TRBV18, the J gene TRBJ2-1; 7 positions match TRBD2. This CDR3 has 16 residues. Germline trimming cut 2 bases from V and 7 bases from J; bases unmatched to any gene: 11. CDR1 is KGHSH, CDR2 LQKENI, per germline. Written as DNA, the CDR3 is TGTGCCAGCTCACCAGGGGAAGCGGGGTCGGGTAATGAGCAGTTCTTC. Protein product: CASSPGEAGSGNEQFF. Combining the CDR3 with reference TRBV18 and TRBJ2-1 gives the whole variable domain NAGVMQNPRHLVRRRGQEARLRCSPMKGHSHVYWYRQLPEEGLKFMVYLQKENIIDESGMPKERFSAEFPKEGPSILRIQQVVRGDSAAYFCASSPGEAGSGNEQFFGPGTRLTVL.

This chain uses TRBV24-1 with TRBJ1-2; D remains ambiguous. Germline assignment: CDR1 KGHDR and CDR2 SFDVKD. V was shortened by 0 bases and J by 6 bases, with 7 bases between the two germline ends. The CDR3 is 13 residues long. In DNA form, the CDR3 reads TGTGCCACCAGTGATTTGTCTGGGGATGGCTACACCTTC. Its translation is CATSDLSGDGYTF.

The V gene is TRBV11-2, the J gene TRBJ1-1; maybe TRBD1 (6 bases). CDR1 is SGHAT and CDR2 is FQNNGV in the germline V gene. V lost 5 bases to trimming and J lost 3 bases, with 13 bases between them. The CDR3 extends over 14 amino acids. CDR3 DNA: TGTGCCAGCAGCCCCATACAGGGTTACACTGAAGCTTTCTTT. Its protein product is CASSPIQGYTEAFF.

This chain uses TRBV18 with TRBJ2-2, with D maybe TRBD1 (5 bases). Trimming took 6 bases from V and 4 from J, leaving 24 bases between them. There are 18 residues in the CDR3. The germline V gene encodes CDR1 KGHSH and CDR2 LQKENI. The CDR3 is CASSGLTMQGTGTGELFF. The CDR3 coding sequence is TGTGCCAGCTCCGGCCTAACCATGCAGGGAACGGGCACCGGGGAGCTGTTTTTT.

The rearrangement uses TRBV30 and TRBJ2-7; 12 nucleotides agree with TRBD2. The V gene's germline CDR1 is GTSNPN and CDR2 SVGIG (reference sequence). The V gene end was trimmed by 4 bases and the J gene end by 4 bases; junction bases not matched to a gene: 8. CDR3 length: 15 residues. CDR3 bases: TGTGCCTGGAATCGTCTAGCGGGGGGGCGATACGAGCAGTACTTC. Its protein is CAWNRLAGGRYEQYF.

V and J are TRBV7-3 and TRBJ2-3; 8 nucleotides align to TRBD1. V shed 6 bases and J 3 bases; nucleotides not matched to a gene: 11. The germline gives CDR1 SGHTA, CDR2 FQGTGA. CDR3 size: 16 residues. DNA for the CDR3: TGTGCCAGCAGTCCGGGGCCCACAGGGGGTACAGATACGCAGTATTTT. Its protein product is CASSPGPTGGTDTQYF.

This clone has a single count. This chain links TRBV2 with TRBJ1-2; D is possibly TRBD1 (5 bases). This CDR3 has 12 residues. CDR1 is SNHLY, CDR2 FYNNEI, per germline. In DNA, the CDR3 is TGTGCTGGGAGTTGGGGGGAGCATGGCTACACCTTC. Its translation is CAGSWGEHGYTF.

The V call is TRBV15, the J call TRBJ2-1, with D possibly TRBD2 on 6 matching bases. The germline V gene encodes CDR1 LNHNV and CDR2 YYDKDF (reference sequence). The CDR3 length is 12 residues. V lost 8 bases to trimming and J lost 9 bases, with 14 bases between them. This CDR3 is CATRKQGGEQFF. The CDR3, as DNA: TGTGCCACCCGAAAGCAGGGAGGTGAGCAGTTCTTC.

This sequence joins TRBV14 and TRBJ1-6; possible D gene TRBD1, 6 bases. V dropped 1 base and J dropped 10 bases, with 17 bases sitting between them. CDR1 SGHDN and CDR2 FVKESK come from the germline V gene. The CDR3 has 16 residues. This CDR3 is CASSQGFRGLGSPLHF. The CDR3 nucleotides are TGTGCCAGCAGCCAAGGATTTAGGGGGTTAGGGTCACCCCTCCACTTT.

The chain has TRBV10-3 and TRBJ2-7; 7 bases are shared with TRBD1. Unmatched junction bases numbered 2, after V lost 2 bases and J lost 1 base. CDR1 is ENHRY and CDR2 is SYGVKD in the germline V gene. The CDR3 has 14 amino acids. CDR3 loop: CAISERQGSYEQYF. The CDR3 bases are TGTGCCATCAGTGAGAGACAGGGTTCCTACGAGCAGTACTTC.

The rearrangement joins TRBV6-5 to TRBJ1-1; 7 bases are shared with TRBD1. Looked up from germline, CDR1 is MNHEY and CDR2 is SVGAGI. The trim removed 9 bases at V and 4 bases at J, leaving 8 bases unmatched. This CDR3 is 13 amino acids long. CDR3 in amino acids: CASRGAGGTEAFF. CDR3 coding DNA: TGTGCCAGTCGCGGGGCAGGGGGCACTGAAGCTTTCTTT.